Listed here are 10 T cell receptor beta chains from one sample, sequenced in a study of Graves' ophthalmopathy and Graves' hyperthyroidism. RNA transcripts were the template, and TCR beta CDR3 regions were amplified from them. After a first-round RT-PCR with HTBI primers, a second-round multiplex PCR was run. Each CDR3 protein gets one entry after TCRdb re-called the multiplex PCR reads with MiXCR. Among more than 300,000 distinct CDR3 sequences listed, 15% to 20% were seen once. Sequencing used peripheral blood. These receptors were collected from an adult woman with stable Graves' hyperthyroidism.

This clonotype was found a few times. The gene calls are TRBV7-7 and TRBJ1-5, with TRBD1 matching 7 bases. The CDR3 runs to 17 residues. Germline trimming cut 6 bases from V and 5 bases from J; bases unmatched to any gene: 16. Germline assignment: CDR1 SSHAT and CDR2 FNYEAQ (reference sequence). CDR3 DNA sequence: TGTGCCAGCAGGTTAATCCTTGACAGGGCTGTTGATCAGCCCCAGCATTTT. Residues: CASRLILDRAVDQPQHF.

This clonotype showed up many times. A much larger clone lies one base from this, so it may be a read error. The chain uses TRBV11-1 and TRBJ2-5; D not certain. This CDR3 has 13 amino acids. Germline V lookup: CDR1 SGHAT, CDR2 FQDESV (reference sequence). The CDR3: CASSFGVQETKYF. CDR3 sequence (DNA): TGTGCCAGCAGCTTCGGAGTCCAAGAGACCAAGTACTTC.

Comment on this clonotype: The junction departs from the called germline gene at one end, perhaps through a read error. V and J are TRBV7-2 and TRBJ2-5; D remains ambiguous. The V gene's germline CDR1 is SGHTA and CDR2 FQGNSA. This CDR3 is built from 13 residues. CDR3 loop: CASSLDIQVQSRF. The CDR3 bases are TGTGCCAGCAGCTTAGATATCCAGGTCCAGTCGAGGTTC.

The chain carries TRBV18 and TRBJ2-2; 7 bases are a match to TRBD1. The germline V gene encodes CDR1 KGHSH and CDR2 LQKENI. V lost 1 base and J lost 6; bases outside the gene matches: 8. The length of the CDR3 is 16 residues. The CDR3 region is CASSPQGARNAGELFF. CDR3 bases: TGTGCCAGCTCACCACAGGGGGCCAGAAACGCCGGGGAGCTGTTTTTT.

Ten or more counts support this clonotype. The chain uses TRBV30 and TRBJ1-6; TRBD1 agrees at 7 bases. There are 13 residues in the CDR3. The junction had 6 bases not matched to a gene; V was cut back by 4 bases and J by 9 bases. The germline gives CDR1 GTSNPN, CDR2 SVGIG (reference sequence). CDR3 bases: TGTGCCTGGAAAGGGGGCCTCGGTTCACCCCTCCACTTT. Amino acid sequence: CAWKGGLGSPLHF.

This clonotype was seen ten or more times. This chain joins TRBV28 and TRBJ2-2; 7 nucleotides align to TRBD1. Germline assignment: CDR1 MDHEN and CDR2 SYDVKM. V lost 6 bases, J lost 6 bases, and 10 bases stayed unmatched. This CDR3 has 15 amino acids. Here the CDR3 reads CASRRGTEDSGELFF. The CDR3 DNA sequence: TGTGCCAGCAGAAGGGGGACAGAGGATTCCGGGGAGCTGTTTTTT.

This clonotype was counted at least ten times. The chain couples TRBV7-2 to TRBJ2-5; 8 positions match TRBD1. The CDR3 is 15 amino acids. J was trimmed by 4 bases and V by 5 bases; bases with no gene match: 9. The germline V gene encodes CDR1 SGHTA and CDR2 FQGNSA. The CDR3 here is CASSPYGDRRETQYF. DNA of the CDR3: TGTGCCAGCAGCCCATACGGGGACAGGAGAGAGACCCAGTACTTC. Together with reference TRBV7-2 and TRBJ2-5, the CDR3 gives the full variable domain: GAGVSQSPSNKVTEKGKDVELRCDPISGHTALYWYRQSLGQGLEFLIYFQGNSAPDKSGLPSDRFSAERTGGSVSTLTIQRTQQEDSAVYLCASSPYGDRRETQYFGPGTRLLVL.

In this sample, this clonotype turned up many times. CDR3 region: CASKLGTSGRKQETQYF. CDR3 nucleotides: TGTGCCAGCAAATTAGGGACTAGCGGGAGGAAACAAGAGACCCAGTACTTC. The chain links TRBV2 to TRBJ2-5; 15 nucleotides agree with TRBD2. The CDR3 is made up of 17 amino acids. Trimming removed 7 bases from V and 2 bases from J; junction bases left unmatched: 8. CDR1 SNHLY and CDR2 FYNNEI come from the germline V gene.

This clonotype appeared a few times. This rearrangement joins TRBV6-1 to TRBJ2-5, with D perhaps being TRBD1 or TRBD2 (6 bases each). The germline V gene encodes CDR1 MNHNS and CDR2 SASEGT. The CDR3 is 16 amino acids. V dropped 7 bases and J dropped 2 bases, with 20 bases sitting between them. The CDR3 DNA follows: TGTGCCAGCATAAGGAGGGGACAACGGTTTCAAGAGACCCAGTACTTC. Its protein is CASIRRGQRFQETQYF.

This chain uses TRBV7-2 with TRBJ1-5; D unresolved. V lost 3 bases and J 7 bases, leaving 13 bases between the germline ends. Germline V gene data show CDR1 as SGHTA and CDR2 as FQGNSA. CDR3 length: 14 residues. The CDR3 protein is CASSFGPIGQPQHF. The CDR3 DNA reads as TGTGCCAGCAGCTTTGGCCCCATAGGGCAGCCCCAGCATTTT.